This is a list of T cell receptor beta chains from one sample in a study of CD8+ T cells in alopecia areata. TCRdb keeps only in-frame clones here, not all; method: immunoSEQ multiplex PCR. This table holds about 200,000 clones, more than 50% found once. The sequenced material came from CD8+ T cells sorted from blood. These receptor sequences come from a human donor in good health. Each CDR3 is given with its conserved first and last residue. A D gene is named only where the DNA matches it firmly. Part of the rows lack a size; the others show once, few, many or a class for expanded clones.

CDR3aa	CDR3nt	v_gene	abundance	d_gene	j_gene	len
CASSERTAIYGYTF	TGTGCCAGCAGCGAGAGGACAGCGATCTATGGCTACACCTTC	TRBV9	.	.	TRBJ1-2	14
CASSPMWSTVYGANVLTF	TGTGCCAGCAGCCCGATGTGGAGCACGGTCTACGGGGCCAACGTCCTGACTTTC	TRBV9	.	.	TRBJ2-6	18
CASSQGANSYEQYF	TGCGCCAGCAGCCAAGGAGCGAACTCCTACGAGCAGTACTTC	TRBV4-1	.	.	TRBJ2-7	14
CASSPRMGKETQYF	TGTGCCAGCAGTCCAAGGATGGGGAAAGAGACCCAGTACTTC	TRBV27	.	.	TRBJ2-5	14
CASSLPERGVSSYEQYF	TGTGCCAGCAGCTTACCCGAGCGGGGGGTGAGCTCCTACGAGCAGTACTTC	TRBV11-2	.	TRBD2	TRBJ2-7	17
CASSLNPRPAEAFF	TGTGCCAGTAGTCTAAACCCCCGGCCCGCTGAAGCTTTCTTT	TRBV19	.	.	TRBJ1-1	14
CSVPGTDRTDTQYF	TGCAGCGTCCCCGGGACTGACCGCACAGATACGCAGTATTTT	TRBV29-1	few	.	TRBJ2-3	14
CASSLGGFEQYF	TGTGCCAGCAGCTTAGGGGGCTTTGAGCAGTACTTC	TRBV11-2	.	.	TRBJ2-7	12
CASSFVQRNTEAFF	TGTGCCAGCAGCTTTGTACAGCGGAACACTGAAGCTTTCTTT	TRBV7-9	.	.	TRBJ1-1	14
CASSTGVRSPLHF	TGTGCCAGCAGCACAGGGGTACGATCACCCCTCCACTTT	TRBV27	.	TRBD1	TRBJ1-6	13